This T cell receptor beta chain stems from a study of shared clonotypes between healthy human individuals (dated by TCRdb to 2020 to 2021). About the full investigation: A couple of women and a few men aged 18 to 49 years were included in the cohort. To estimate repertoire size and how much clonotype sharing occurs between individuals, the study deeply sequenced the blood TCR repertoires of several healthy adults. Different laboratories and diverse techniques were used to prepare libraries and sequence TCR repertoires, to increase sequencing depth and limit assay-specific biases. Leukapheresis yielded between about 0.8 and 9.5 billion PBMCs per donor. Beyond this particular receptor, the publication reports: Sampling was restricted to blood, and TCR repertoires in tissue are likely to differ from TCR repertoires in blood. Pairwise subsampling indicated that sequencing depth was expected to affect the degree of clonotype sharing among donors. The genetic and exposure-history diversity represented was limited by the small number of donors.

Using the deep immunoSEQ assay, TCR CDR3 regions were amplified from genomic DNA by multiplex PCR. For each cell subset, the extracted genomic DNA was distributed evenly across all wells of several immunoSEQ 96-well plates, and each plate served as one replicate. For unsorted PBMC, roughly 0.3 ug genomic DNA, equal to roughly 32,000 T cell genomes, was loaded into each replicate PCR. Genomic DNA from unsorted PBMC was sequenced over ten immunoSEQ deep assay plates. Purified libraries were quantified with a Qubit 3.0 fluorometer, sized on a Bioanalyzer 2100, and re-quantified with the KAPA Library Quantification kit. Every immunoSEQ 96-well plate was sequenced on a separate single-read 150-cycle Illumina NextSeq 550 flow cell. As for how the authors treated the data: Because only junctional sequences without quality scores were contained in the immunoSEQ output, filtering matching that applied to full-length reads could not be performed. Sequences were annotated with PyIR, a Python wrapper for IgBLAST v1.9, using IMGT germline references to assign V/J genes and CDR3. Reads with weak V/J assignments (E-value above 1e-6), missing CDR3, stop codons, out-of-frame junctions, or ambiguous translated residues were removed. A V3J clonotype was defined by an identical inferred V gene, J gene, and CDR3 amino acid sequence. To compute the percentage overlap between repertoires, the number of shared unique clonotypes was divided by the size of the smaller repertoire. RTK rarefaction, the Chao1 estimator, and Recon v2.1 estimates of unobserved clonotypes were used to assess repertoire richness. Here the immuneACCESS table is served through TCRdb, limited to in-frame sequences with V and J called. Missing clones are a known gap in these copies; in checked studies unresolved V genes cover under half, and the rest lacks a known reason. From that table come the V and J calls and clone size; the DNA was used to work out D and trimming. The sample yields about 450,000 clones; roughly 83% were counted once. The ten most abundant clones make up roughly an eighth of the sample.

Donors were healthy HIV-negative adults with no recently reported acute infections or vaccinations. All donors were Caucasian adults living in Nashville, Tennessee, USA. For unsorted samples, some 90 million PBMCs were counted, and genomic DNA was extracted using the QIAamp DNA Blood Mini kit. Blood was collected by leukapheresis, and PBMCs were isolated by Ficoll-Histopaque density gradient centrifugation and then cryopreserved in liquid nitrogen vapor phase. V has 4 bases trimmed and J has 0 bases trimmed; junction bases matching no gene number 3. The CDR3 spans 15 residues, from the cysteine through the phenylalanine. Only the CDR3 portion is preserved as DNA: 45 bases, with reading frame beginning at the first base. CDR1 SGHNT and CDR2 YYREEE were looked up in the germline V gene (reference sequence). Note on this clone: What this receptor recognizes is not known. No much larger clone is present one base from it, and per-base qualities are unavailable.

The sample was PBMCs. The rearranged chain carries TRBV5-4 and TRBJ2-1; 8 middle bases align to TRBD2. This clonotype was sampled from a woman aged 40 to 50 in good health. Some clones in this sample may be carry-over from other donors' samples. The sequenced DNA is TGTGCCAGCAGCCAAAGCGGGAGCTCCTACAATGAGCAGTTCTTC. This sequence encodes CASSQSGSSYNEQFF.